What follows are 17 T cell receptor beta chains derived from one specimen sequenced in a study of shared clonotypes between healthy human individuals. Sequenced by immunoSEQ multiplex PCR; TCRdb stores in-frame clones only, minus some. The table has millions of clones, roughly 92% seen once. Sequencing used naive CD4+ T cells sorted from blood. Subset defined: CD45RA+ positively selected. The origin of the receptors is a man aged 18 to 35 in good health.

The chain's CDR3 is CASSLGGFQGRFNEKLFF. CDR3 in DNA: TGCGCCAGCAGCTTGGGGGGATTCCAGGGCCGCTTTAATGAAAAACTGTTTTTT. The V gene is TRBV5-1, the J gene TRBJ1-4, with D maybe TRBD1 (5 bases). This CDR3 has 18 amino acids. Deletions cut 0 bases from V and 4 bases from J, with 19 bases between. Per the germline V gene, CDR1 is SGHRS and CDR2 is YFSETQ.

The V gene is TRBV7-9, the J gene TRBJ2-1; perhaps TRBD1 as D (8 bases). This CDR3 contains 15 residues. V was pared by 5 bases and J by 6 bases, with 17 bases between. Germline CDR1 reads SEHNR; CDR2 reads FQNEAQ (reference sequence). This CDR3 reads CASSPRTGRANEQFF. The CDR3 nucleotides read TGTGCCAGCAGCCCCCGGACAGGGAGGGCCAATGAGCAGTTCTTC.

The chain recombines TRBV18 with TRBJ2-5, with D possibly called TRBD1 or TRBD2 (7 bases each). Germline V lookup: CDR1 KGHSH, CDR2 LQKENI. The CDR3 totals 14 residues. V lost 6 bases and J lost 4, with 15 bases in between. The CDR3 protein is CASSSQGRGETQYF. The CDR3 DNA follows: TGTGCCAGCTCGTCACAGGGGAGGGGAGAGACCCAGTACTTC.

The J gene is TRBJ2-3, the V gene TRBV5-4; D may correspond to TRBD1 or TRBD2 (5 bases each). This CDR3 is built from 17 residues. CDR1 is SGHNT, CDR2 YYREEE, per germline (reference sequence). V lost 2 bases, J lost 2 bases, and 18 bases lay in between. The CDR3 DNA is TGTGCCAGCAGCTTTGACCTGGGACGGGCGATCACAGATACGCAGTATTTT. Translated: CASSFDLGRAITDTQYF.

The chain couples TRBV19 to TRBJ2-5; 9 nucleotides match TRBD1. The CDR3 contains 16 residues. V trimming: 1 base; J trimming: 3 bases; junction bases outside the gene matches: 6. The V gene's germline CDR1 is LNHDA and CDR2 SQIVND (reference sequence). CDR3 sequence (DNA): TGTGCCAGTAGTATAGGCCTAGGACAGGGGAAAGAGACCCAGTACTTC. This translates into CASSIGLGQGKETQYF. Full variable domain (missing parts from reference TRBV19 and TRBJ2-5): DGGITQSPKYLFRKEGQNVTLSCEQNLNHDAMYWYRQDPGQGLRLIYYSQIVNDFQKGDIAEGYSVSREKKESFPLTVTSAQKNPTAFYLCASSIGLGQGKETQYFGPGTRLLVL.

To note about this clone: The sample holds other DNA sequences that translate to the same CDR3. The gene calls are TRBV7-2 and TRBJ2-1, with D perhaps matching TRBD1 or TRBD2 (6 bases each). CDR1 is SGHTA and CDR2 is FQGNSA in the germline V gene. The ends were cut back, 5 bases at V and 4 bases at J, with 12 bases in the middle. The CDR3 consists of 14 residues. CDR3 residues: CASSLGGQYNEQFF. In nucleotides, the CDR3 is TGTGCCAGCAGCCTCGGGGGCCAGTACAATGAGCAGTTCTTC.

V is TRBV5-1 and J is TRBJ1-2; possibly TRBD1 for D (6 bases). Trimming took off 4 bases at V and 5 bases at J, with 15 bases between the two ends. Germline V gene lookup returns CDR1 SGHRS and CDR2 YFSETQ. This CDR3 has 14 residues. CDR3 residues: CASSQLTGGYGYTF. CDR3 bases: TGCGCCAGCAGCCAACTGACAGGCGGATATGGCTACACCTTC.

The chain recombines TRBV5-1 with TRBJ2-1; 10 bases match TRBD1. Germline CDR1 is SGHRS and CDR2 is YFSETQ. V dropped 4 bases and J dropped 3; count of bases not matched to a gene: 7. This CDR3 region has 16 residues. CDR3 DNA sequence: TGCGCCAGCAGCCCGGGACAGGGGAAAGGCTACAATGAGCAGTTCTTC. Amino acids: CASSPGQGKGYNEQFF. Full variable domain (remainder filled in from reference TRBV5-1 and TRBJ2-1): KAGVTQTPRYLIKTRGQQVTLSCSPISGHRSVSWYQQTPGQGLQFLFEYFSETQRNKGNFPGRFSGRQFSNSRSEMNVSTLELGDSALYLCASSPGQGKGYNEQFFGPGTRLTVL.

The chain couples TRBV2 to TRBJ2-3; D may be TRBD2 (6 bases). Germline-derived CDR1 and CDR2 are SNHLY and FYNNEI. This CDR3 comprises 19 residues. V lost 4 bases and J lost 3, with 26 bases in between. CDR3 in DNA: TGTGCCAGCAGTGTGGAGGGTTCCATTGCCAAGACGAAAACAGATACGCAGTATTTT. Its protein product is CASSVEGSIAKTKTDTQYF. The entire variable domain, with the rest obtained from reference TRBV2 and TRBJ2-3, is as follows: EPEVTQTPSHQVTQMGQEVILRCVPISNHLYFYWYRQILGQKVEFLVSFYNNEISEKSEIFDDQFSVERPDGSNFTLKIRSTKLEDSAMYFCASSVEGSIAKTKTDTQYFGPGTRLTVL.

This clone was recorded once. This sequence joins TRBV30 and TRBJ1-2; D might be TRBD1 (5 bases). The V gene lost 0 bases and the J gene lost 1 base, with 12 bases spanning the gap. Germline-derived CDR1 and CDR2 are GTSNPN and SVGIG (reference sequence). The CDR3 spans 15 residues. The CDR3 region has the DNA TGTGCCTGGAGTGTAACGGGGGAGGGTAACTATGGCTACACCTTC. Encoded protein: CAWSVTGEGNYGYTF. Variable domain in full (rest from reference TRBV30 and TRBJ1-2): SQTIHQWPATLVQPVGSPLSLECTVEGTSNPNLYWYRQAAGRGLQLLFYSVGIGQISSEVPQNLSASRPQDRQFILSSKKLLLSDSGFYLCAWSVTGEGNYGYTFGSGTRLTVV.

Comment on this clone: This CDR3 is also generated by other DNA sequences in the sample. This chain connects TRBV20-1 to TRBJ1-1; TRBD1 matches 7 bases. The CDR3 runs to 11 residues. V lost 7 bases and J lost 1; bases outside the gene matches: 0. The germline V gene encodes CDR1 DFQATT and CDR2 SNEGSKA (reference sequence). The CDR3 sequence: CSGTGNTEAFF. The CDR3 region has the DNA TGCAGTGGGACAGGGAACACTGAAGCTTTCTTT.

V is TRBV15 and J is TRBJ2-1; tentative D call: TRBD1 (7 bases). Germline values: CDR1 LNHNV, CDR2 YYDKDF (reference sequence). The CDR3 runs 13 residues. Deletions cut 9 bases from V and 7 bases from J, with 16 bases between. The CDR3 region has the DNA TGTGCCACTGGGGCAGGGGGGCTAAATGAGCAGTTCTTC. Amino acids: CATGAGGLNEQFF.

The DNA for the CDR3 is TGTGCCAGCAGCACCGGGACGGAGAGCAATCAGCCCCAGCATTTT. It yields the protein CASSTGTESNQPQHF. The rearrangement links TRBV6-6 to TRBJ1-5, with D possibly being TRBD1 (5 bases). The length of the CDR3 is 15 residues. Between the trimmed V and J ends, which lost 6 bases and 1 base, there was a span of 13 bases. Germline-derived CDR1 and CDR2 are MNHNY and SVGAGI (reference sequence).

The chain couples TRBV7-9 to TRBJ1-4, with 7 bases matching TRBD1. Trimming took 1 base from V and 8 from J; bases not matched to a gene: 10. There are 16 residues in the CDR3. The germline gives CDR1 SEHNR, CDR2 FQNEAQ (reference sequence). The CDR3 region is CASSLDRGRIKEKLFF. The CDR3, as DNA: TGTGCCAGCAGCTTAGATAGGGGGCGAATAAAGGAAAAACTGTTTTTT.

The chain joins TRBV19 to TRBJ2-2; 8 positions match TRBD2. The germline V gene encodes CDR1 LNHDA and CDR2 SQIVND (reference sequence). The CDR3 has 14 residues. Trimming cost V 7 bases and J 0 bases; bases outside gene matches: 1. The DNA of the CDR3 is TGTGCCAGTAACGGGAGGGCGAACACCGGGGAGCTGTTTTTT. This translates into CASNGRANTGELFF.

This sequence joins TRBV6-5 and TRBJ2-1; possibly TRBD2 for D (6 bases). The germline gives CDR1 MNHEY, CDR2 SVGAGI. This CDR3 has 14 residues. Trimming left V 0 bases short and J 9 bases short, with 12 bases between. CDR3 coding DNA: TGTGCCAGCAGTTACTCGGGGACTGCGGGTGAGCAGTTCTTC. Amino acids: CASSYSGTAGEQFF.

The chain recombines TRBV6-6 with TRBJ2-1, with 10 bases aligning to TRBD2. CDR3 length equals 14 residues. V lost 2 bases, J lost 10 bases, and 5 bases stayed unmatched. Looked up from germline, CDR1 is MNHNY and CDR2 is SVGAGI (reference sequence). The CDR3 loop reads CASSYGTSVLEQFF. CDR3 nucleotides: TGTGCCAGCAGTTACGGGACTAGCGTCTTAGAGCAGTTCTTC.